The source of this T cell receptor beta chain is a study of Graves' ophthalmopathy and Graves' hyperthyroidism. RNA transcripts were the template, and TCR beta CDR3 regions were amplified from them. Second-round multiplex PCR came after a first-round RT-PCR that employed HTBI primers. TCRdb independently ran MiXCR on the multiplex PCR reads; one entry per CDR3 protein. The sample has about 1.2 million distinct CDR3 sequences, about two fifths seen once; the top ten hold around 10%. V lost 5 bases, J lost 7 bases, and 14 bases lay in between. CDR3 length: 13 residues. Germline CDR1 and CDR2: MNHEY and SVGAGI. Many counts were recorded for this clonotype.

Sequenced input: peripheral blood or thyroid tissue (not recorded which). The sequence derives from an adult man with Graves' hyperthyroidism. V usage is TRBV6-5 and J usage is TRBJ1-2, with D perhaps TRBD1 (5 bases). The CDR3 here is CASSPDNSGGYTF. CDR3 nucleotide sequence: TGTGCCAGCAGTCCGGACAACTCCGGTGGCTACACCTTC.